This T cell receptor beta chain was captured by sequencing in a study of cytomegalovirus exposure and HLA in healthy donors. Study-wide results and limits: Information on immune exposure was restricted to one variable (CMV serostatus).

CDR3 length equals 15 residues. From germline, CDR1 is MDHEN and CDR2 SYDVKM. Trimming at V came to 7 bases and at J to 7 bases, leaving 12 bases not matched to a gene. PCR involved 60 Vbeta and 13 Jbeta primers. Produced via immunoSEQ multiplex PCR; TCRdb's table is partial and in-frame only. The sample has some 130,000 clones. As concerns this clone: The antigen remains undetermined.

Donors in the study were healthy people who gave bone marrow. Unrecorded immune exposure was likely among donors, who were nominally healthy when sampled. The V gene is TRBV28, the J gene TRBJ1-2, with 10 positions matching TRBD1. The source is a woman aged 60-75 years in good health and CMV-seronegative. Material for sequencing was PBMCs. The CDR3 reads CASMLQTGGVSGYTF. The CDR3 nucleotides read TGTGCCAGCATGCTGCAGACAGGGGGCGTAAGTGGCTACACCTTC.